This T cell receptor beta chain was observed in a study of T cell repertoires in cytomegalovirus infection (dated by TCRdb to between 2018 and 2021). Study-wide context: Because public TCR beta signatures pointed to carriage of CMV infection together with the matching HLA type, the HLA type of each donor mattered for the analysis. Broad study findings and their caveats: The ex vivo response was dominated by HLA-C-restricted CMV-specific TCR beta clonotypes, which also provided the single most frequent clonotype in two of eight donors. In both this cohort and an independent roughly 330-donor cohort, the cumulative frequency of public TCR beta family members distinguished carriers of CMV infection plus the relevant HLA type.

Reads for this sample came from an Illumina HiSeq 1500. TCRdb ran its own pipeline on the public reads, namely fastp trimming at Q25 and MiXCR clone calling, and kept in-frame beta chains. Entries that share a CDR3 protein sequence are merged under the most common genes and DNA. This sample gives 150,000 to 200,000 distinct CDR3 sequences in total; 28% of them show up just once. Under 35% of the sample lies in the top ten. With regard to this clonotype: This receptor's antigen is unknown. One base away there is no much larger clone; base qualities are not given.

The CDR3 contains 16 residues, cysteine and phenylalanine counted. CDR3 DNA only is kept here, 48 bases in frame from base 1. From V the trimming removes 2 bases and from J it removes 6 bases, while the gene matches leave 6 bases of the junction unaccounted for. CDR1 MGHRA and CDR2 YSYEKL were looked up in the germline V gene. This receptor was obtained from a human donor in good health (CMV status not recorded). Some clones in this sample may be carry-over from other donors' samples. Sequencing was done on a sample of PBMCs. The rearranged segments are TRBV4-1 and TRBJ2-1; the junction holds 11 bases that match TRBD2. The DNA sequence reads TGCGCCAGCAGCCAAATACTAGCGGGGGAGAGCAATGAGCAGTTCTTC. Protein translation: CASSQILAGESNEQFF.